This T cell receptor beta chain emerged from a study of cytomegalovirus exposure and HLA in healthy donors. Study at large: The 130 or so validation repertoires, a later analysis reported, used the same platform as the approximately 670 repertoires from the first cohort. Broader study findings: The study labeled 150 to 200 TCR beta chains cytomegalovirus-associated.

Germline CDR1 reads KGHSH; CDR2 reads LQKENI. There are 18 residues in the CDR3. V was clipped by 3 bases and J by 5 bases, with 20 bases between them. Remarks on this clone: Its antigen remains unknown.

Libraries were prepared by immunoSEQ multiplex PCR; TCRdb keeps only in-frame clonotypes and omits some of them. The sample has some 56,000 clones; roughly 93% are singletons. The sequenced sample was PBMCs. This chain connects TRBV18 to TRBJ1-6; D is perhaps TRBD1 (6 bases). This receptor was identified in a woman aged 18 to 35 in good health and CMV-seropositive. The CDR3 DNA is TGTGCCAGCTCACCCACACCCTGGGGGGGCGCGGATAATTCACCCCTCCACTTT. It encodes CASSPTPWGGADNSPLHF.